Below are 7 T cell receptor beta chains sequenced from a single sample in a study of T cell repertoires in cytomegalovirus infection. From the reads, TCRdb called clonotypes with MiXCR, one entry per CDR3 protein. The sample shows about 740,000 distinct CDR3 sequences, roughly 35% of them seen only once. The sample comprised PBMCs. All receptors come from a human donor in good health (CMV status not recorded). Some clones in this sample may be carry-over from other donors' samples.

This clonotype came up many times. The chain links TRBV7-9 to TRBJ2-1; possibly TRBD2 for D (5 bases). Germline V gene sequence: CDR1 SEHNR, CDR2 FQNEAQ (reference sequence). Trimming removed 1 base from V and 14 bases from J, with 15 bases in between. The CDR3 is 13 residues long. The CDR3 coding sequence is TGTGCCAGCAGCTTAGGTCCGGAGGAACGGGAGTTCTTC. It codes for CASSLGPEEREFF.

This clonotype occurred a few times. The V and J genes are TRBV11-2 and TRBJ2-7; TRBD2 is a possible D gene (6 bases). The CDR3 contains 14 residues. From germline, CDR1 is SGHAT and CDR2 FQNNGV. The ends were cut back, 1 base at V and 3 bases at J, with 10 bases in the middle. This CDR3 is CASSLGGTVYEQYF. Here the CDR3 DNA reads TGTGCCAGCAGCTTAGGCGGGACTGTCTACGAGCAGTACTTC.

There are a few counts of this clonotype. The chain links TRBV5-1 to TRBJ2-1, with 8 bases identical to TRBD2. V lost 0 bases and J lost 11; bases outside the gene matches: 7. Germline CDR1 SGHRS, CDR2 YFSETQ. This CDR3 is built from 14 residues. The DNA for the CDR3 is TGCGCCAGCAGCTTGGACACTACGGGGGGGCAGCAGTTCTTC. It yields the protein CASSLDTTGGQQFF.

Details on this clonotype: The junction does not match germline at one end; this may be a read error. The chain links TRBV7-6 to TRBJ1-2; D is ambiguous. The CDR3 totals 11 residues. Germline loops: CDR1 SGHVS, CDR2 FNYEAQ. CDR3 coding DNA: TGTGCCAGTAGTGGAGACTATGTCTACACCTTC. Translation: CASSGDYVYTF.

This clonotype has only a few counts. The chain combines TRBV28 with TRBJ2-7; D is ambiguous. CDR3 length equals 13 residues. CDR1 MDHEN and CDR2 SYDVKM come from the germline V gene. Trimming cost V 2 bases and J 2 bases, with 7 bases left between them. The CDR3 reads CASSLTPPYEQYF. CDR3 nucleotide sequence: TGTGCCAGCAGTTTAACTCCCCCCTACGAGCAGTACTTC. The variable domain in full, completed from reference TRBV28 and TRBJ2-7, reads DVKVTQSSRYLVKRTGEKVFLECVQDMDHENMFWYRQDPGLGLRLIYFSYDVKMKEKGDIPEGYSVSREKKERFSLILESASTNQTSMYLCASSLTPPYEQYFGPGTRLTVT.

This clonotype appeared many times. The genes are TRBV7-2 and TRBJ1-6; 7 nucleotides line up with TRBD1. This CDR3 is 15 amino acids long. Germline values: CDR1 SGHTA, CDR2 FQGNSA. V gave up 6 bases and J gave up 5 bases; unmatched junction bases: 7. The CDR3 region is CASRSTGTDNSPLHF. The CDR3 DNA follows: TGTGCCAGCAGGTCCACCGGGACAGATAATTCACCCCTCCACTTT.

About this clonotype: One junction end does not reproduce the germline sequence, and a read error may be involved. The J gene is TRBJ1-2, the V gene TRBV11-2; D unresolved. In germline, CDR1 is SGHAT, CDR2 FQNNGV. The CDR3 is 17 residues long. In DNA form, the CDR3 reads TGTGCCAGCAGCCCAAGGCATGGCCGGACCCCCGACTATGGCTACCCCTTC. As protein: CASSPRHGRTPDYGYPF. Full variable domain (missing parts from reference TRBV11-2 and TRBJ1-2): EAGVAQSPRYKIIEKRQSVAFWCNPISGHATLYWYQQILGQGPKLLIQFQNNGVVDDSQLPKDRFSAERLKGVDSTLKIQPAKLEDSAVYLCASSPRHGRTPDYGYPFGSGTRLTVV.